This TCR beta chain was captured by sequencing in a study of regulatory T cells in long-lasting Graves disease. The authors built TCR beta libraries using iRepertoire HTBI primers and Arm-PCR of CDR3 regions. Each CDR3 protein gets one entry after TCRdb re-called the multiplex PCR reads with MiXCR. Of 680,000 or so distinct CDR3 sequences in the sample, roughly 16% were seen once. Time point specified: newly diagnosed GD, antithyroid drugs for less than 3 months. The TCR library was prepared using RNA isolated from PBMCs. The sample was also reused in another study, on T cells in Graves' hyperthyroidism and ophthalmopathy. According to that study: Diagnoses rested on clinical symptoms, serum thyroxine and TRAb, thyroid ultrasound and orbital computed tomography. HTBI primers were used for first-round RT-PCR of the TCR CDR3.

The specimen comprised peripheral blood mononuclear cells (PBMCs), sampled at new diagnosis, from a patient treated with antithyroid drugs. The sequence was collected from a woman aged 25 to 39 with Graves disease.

The CDR3 nucleotides read TGTGCCAGCAGCTCAACAGGGGTCAGGGACACTGAAGCTTTCTTT. Translated: CASSSTGVRDTEAFF. The chain employs TRBV7-3 and TRBJ1-1; 7 bases line up with TRBD1. The CDR3 length is 15 residues. Trimming removed 4 bases from V and 3 bases from J; junction bases left unmatched: 8. Germline V lookup: CDR1 SGHTA, CDR2 FQGTGA.